This note documents a single T cell receptor (beta chain) sequence. Its antigen is currently unknown. All of the isolated RNA was reverse transcribed, so expressed TCRB transcripts were sequenced. Sequenced by immunoSEQ multiplex PCR; TCRdb stores in-frame clones only, minus some. The sample lists approximately 470,000 clones, about 29% occurring once. This sample is part of a study of beta chain features in type 1 diabetes. Findings of the study overall: Still unanswered here is whether HLA type influences TCRB rearrangement.

Sequenced sample: naive CD4+ T cells from blood. This receptor was obtained from a man between 18 and 29 years old in good health.

CDR3 protein: CASSVHYTSNNEQFF. The CDR3 region has the DNA TGTGCCAGCAGTGTCCACTACACTAGCAACAATGAGCAGTTCTTC. The rearrangement joins TRBV6-4 to TRBJ2-1; the D gene is possibly TRBD2 (6 bases). V was shortened by 4 bases and J by 5 bases, with 15 bases between the two germline ends. The CDR3 totals 15 residues. The germline gives CDR1 MRHNA, CDR2 SNTAGT.